The 10 T cell receptor beta chains below were found in one sample sequenced in a study of CD8+ T cells in alopecia areata. Treatment here: oral pan-JAK inhibitor, 5-10 mg twice daily. cDNA serving as the sequencing template came from extracted, reverse transcribed RNA. Measured with immunoSEQ multiplex PCR; TCRdb has only the in-frame clones, and not every one. The sample lists around 180,000 clones, 50% to 70% occurring once. Sequencing used CD4+ T cells sorted from blood, obtained around week 50, from a patient treated with tofacitinib. Receptors originate from a human donor with alopecia areata.

V and J are TRBV30 and TRBJ2-3; unclear D gene. Germline CDR1 GTSNPN, CDR2 SVGIG (reference sequence). The CDR3 is made up of 11 amino acids. V was cut by 3 bases and J by 4 bases, with 5 bases left in between. DNA for the CDR3: TGTGCCTGGAGGACCGCAGATACGCAGTATTTT. Amino acid sequence: CAWRTADTQYF.

Here the CDR3 reads CAWIKGTTQYF. The DNA for the CDR3 is TGTGCCTGGATAAAAGGGACGACCCAGTACTTC. The chain is built from TRBV30 and TRBJ2-5, with D perhaps given as TRBD1 or TRBD2 (5 bases each). Germline CDR1 is GTSNPN and CDR2 is SVGIG (reference sequence). This CDR3 spans 11 amino acids. The V gene lost 4 bases and the J gene lost 7 bases, with 10 bases spanning the gap.

This clone is medium-sized (0.01 to 0.1%) in the sample. The chain is built from TRBV6-4 and TRBJ2-1; TRBD2 agrees at 13 bases. Germline CDR1 MRHNA, CDR2 SNTAGT. This CDR3 contains 15 residues. V was clipped by 6 bases and J by 9 bases; unmatched bases: 8. CDR3: CASSRTSGGSGEQFF. The CDR3 DNA sequence: TGTGCCAGCAGCCGGACTAGCGGGGGATCGGGTGAGCAGTTCTTC.

This clone came up once. This chain uses TRBV29-1 with TRBJ1-2; 8 bases align to TRBD1. Losses at the gene ends were 2 bases for V and 5 bases for J; bases not matched to a gene: 1. CDR1 is SQVTM and CDR2 is ANQGSEA in the germline V gene. The CDR3 extends over 12 amino acids. CDR3 nucleotide sequence: TGCAGCGTTGAACGGACAGGGTATGGCTACACCTTC. It is translated as CSVERTGYGYTF.

The gene calls are TRBV7-9 and TRBJ1-1, with 7 nucleotides matching TRBD1. CDR1 is SEHNR, CDR2 FQNEAQ, per germline (reference sequence). This CDR3 is 13 amino acids long. V lost 1 base, J lost 6 bases, and 2 bases stayed unmatched. CDR3 region: CASSLGTGPEAFF. In DNA, the CDR3 is TGTGCCAGCAGCTTAGGGACAGGTCCTGAAGCTTTCTTT.

This clone was detected once. J is TRBJ2-3 and V is TRBV29-1; the D is unclear. Germline V gene sequence: CDR1 SQVTM, CDR2 ANQGSEA. The CDR3 spans 12 residues. The V end lost 1 base, the J end lost 5 bases, and 7 bases lay between the germline ends. CDR3: CSVEVGLDTQYF. CDR3 sequence (DNA): TGCAGCGTTGAAGTCGGATTAGATACGCAGTATTTT.

The rearrangement uses TRBV7-2 and TRBJ2-3; D remains unclear. The germline V gene has CDR1 SGHTA and CDR2 FQGNSA. Trimming stripped 8 bases from V and 3 bases from J, with 12 bases between. The CDR3 loop spans 13 amino acids. This chain's CDR3 is CASGRVGTDTQYF. In DNA form, the CDR3 reads TGTGCCAGCGGCCGGGTGGGGACAGATACGCAGTATTTT.

The rearrangement uses TRBV13 and TRBJ2-2; D is possibly TRBD2 (6 bases). The germline V gene encodes CDR1 PRHDT and CDR2 FYEKMQ (reference sequence). V lost 4 bases and J 2 bases, leaving 11 bases between the germline ends. This CDR3 contains 15 residues. CDR3 bases: TGTGCCAGCAGCTACTCGGGACTCAACACCGGGGAGCTGTTTTTT. Protein: CASSYSGLNTGELFF.

The gene calls are TRBV30 and TRBJ1-5, with D hard to call. Trimming stripped 0 bases from V and 4 bases from J, with 4 bases between. Germline V gene sequence: CDR1 GTSNPN, CDR2 SVGIG (reference sequence). The CDR3 has 12 amino acids. The chain's CDR3 is CAWSVPNQPQHF. The CDR3, as DNA: TGTGCCTGGAGTGTACCGAATCAGCCCCAGCATTTT.

The chain recombines TRBV11-2 with TRBJ1-5; TRBD1 matches 7 bases. The CDR3 loop spans 15 amino acids. Germline V lookup: CDR1 SGHAT, CDR2 FQNNGV. V was clipped by 5 bases and J by 6 bases; unmatched bases: 10. CDR3 residues: CASSPETGLGQPQHF. The CDR3 DNA follows: TGTGCCAGCAGCCCAGAGACAGGGCTGGGTCAGCCCCAGCATTTT. Together with reference TRBV11-2 and TRBJ1-5, the CDR3 gives the full variable domain: EAGVAQSPRYKIIEKRQSVAFWCNPISGHATLYWYQQILGQGPKLLIQFQNNGVVDDSQLPKDRFSAERLKGVDSTLKIQPAKLEDSAVYLCASSPETGLGQPQHFGDGTRLSIL.